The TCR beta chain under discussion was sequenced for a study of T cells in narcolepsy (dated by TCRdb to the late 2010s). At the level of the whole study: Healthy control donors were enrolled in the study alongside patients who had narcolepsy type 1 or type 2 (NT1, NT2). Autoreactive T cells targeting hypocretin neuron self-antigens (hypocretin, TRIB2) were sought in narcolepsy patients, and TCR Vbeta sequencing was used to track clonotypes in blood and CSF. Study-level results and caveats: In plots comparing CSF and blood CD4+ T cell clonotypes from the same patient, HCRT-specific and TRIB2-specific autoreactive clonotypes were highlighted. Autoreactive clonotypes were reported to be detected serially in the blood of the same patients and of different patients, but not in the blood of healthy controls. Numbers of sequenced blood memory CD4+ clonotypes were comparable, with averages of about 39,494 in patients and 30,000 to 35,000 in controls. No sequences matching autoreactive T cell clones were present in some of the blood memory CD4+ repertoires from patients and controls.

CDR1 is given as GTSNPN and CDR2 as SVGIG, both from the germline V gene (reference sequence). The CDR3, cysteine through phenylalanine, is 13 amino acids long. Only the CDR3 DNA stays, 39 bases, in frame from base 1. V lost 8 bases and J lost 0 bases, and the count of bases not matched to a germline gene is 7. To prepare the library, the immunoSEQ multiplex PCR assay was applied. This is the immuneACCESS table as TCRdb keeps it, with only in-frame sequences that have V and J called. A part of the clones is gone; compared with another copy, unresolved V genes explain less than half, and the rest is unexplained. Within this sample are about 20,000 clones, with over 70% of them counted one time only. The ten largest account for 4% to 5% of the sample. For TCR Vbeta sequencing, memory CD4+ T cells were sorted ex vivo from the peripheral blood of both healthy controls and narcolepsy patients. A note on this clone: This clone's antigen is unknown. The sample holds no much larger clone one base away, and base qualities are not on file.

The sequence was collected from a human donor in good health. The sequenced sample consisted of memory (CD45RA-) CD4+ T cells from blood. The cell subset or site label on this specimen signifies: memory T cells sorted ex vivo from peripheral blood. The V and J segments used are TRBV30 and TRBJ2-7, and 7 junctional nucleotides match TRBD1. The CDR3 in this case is CAGWDSRSYEQYF. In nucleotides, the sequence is TGTGCCGGCTGGGACAGCCGCTCCTACGAGCAGTACTTC.